These 15 T cell receptor beta chains were all obtained from the same sample, sequenced in a study of human T cells and chemical hapten exposure. TCRdb analysed the RACE reads with MiXCR anew, one entry per CDR3 protein. The table has about 84,000 distinct CDR3 sequences, about 10% seen once; the top ten hold about 5%. Time point of the sample: patch test 2, 6 weeks after DPC sensitization. As to treatment: therapeutic diphenylcyclopropenone sensitization with weekly scalp DPC. The starting material was whole blood, obtained in connection with sensitization to the hapten diphenylcyclopropenone (DPC). These receptors were taken from a woman between 50 and 59 years old with alopecia areata. Some clones in this sample may be carry-over from other donors' samples.

This clonotype was counted at least ten times. The chain couples TRBV29-1 to TRBJ2-1; D is unclear. The CDR3 runs to 13 residues. V gave up 3 bases and J gave up 7 bases, with 13 bases separating them. Germline V gives CDR1 SQVTM, CDR2 ANQGSEA. The CDR3 sequence: CSVDEKGNNEQFF. Here the CDR3 DNA reads TGCAGCGTTGACGAGAAAGGGAATAATGAGCAGTTCTTC.

In this sample, this clonotype turned up many times. This rearrangement joins TRBV29-1 to TRBJ2-2; 10 positions match TRBD2. The CDR3 runs to 15 residues. V lost 5 bases, J lost 3 bases, and 6 bases stayed unmatched. In germline, CDR1 is SQVTM, CDR2 ANQGSEA. The CDR3 here is CSVRAGGFYTGELFF. The CDR3 DNA is TGCAGCGTTAGAGCGGGAGGGTTTTACACCGGGGAGCTGTTTTTT.

This clonotype has just a few counts. The chain uses TRBV11-2 and TRBJ2-7; TRBD2 matches 11 bases. Looked up from germline, CDR1 is SGHAT and CDR2 is FQNNGV. The CDR3 has 14 amino acids. The J segment lost 6 bases and the V segment lost 5 bases, leaving 6 bases of the junction unmatched. The CDR3: CASSPTSGSLEQYF. The CDR3, as DNA: TGTGCCAGCAGCCCTACTAGCGGGAGCCTCGAGCAGTACTTC.

Many counts were recorded for this clonotype. V gene TRBV7-6 combines with J gene TRBJ1-5; 10 bases fit TRBD1. V shed 1 base and J 7 bases; nucleotides not matched to a gene: 1. The CDR3 has 14 residues. Germline lookup yields CDR1 SGHVS and CDR2 FNYEAQ. The CDR3 coding sequence is TGTGCCAGCAGCTTAGTGACAGGGGGCCAGCCCCAGCATTTT. Translated: CASSLVTGGQPQHF. The full variable domain, its missing parts supplied by reference TRBV7-6 and TRBJ1-5, is GAGVSQSPRYKVTKRGQDVALRCDPISGHVSLYWYRQALGQGPEFLTYFNYEAQQDKSGLPNDRFSAERPEGSISTLTIQRTEQRDSAMYRCASSLVTGGQPQHFGDGTRLSIL.

This clonotype has more than one count but fewer than ten. The CDR3: CASSLDGPNTGELFF. The CDR3 DNA reads as TGCGCCAGCAGCTTAGACGGACCGAACACCGGGGAGCTGTTTTTT. The genes are TRBV5-1 and TRBJ2-2; D gene ambiguous. Trimming took off 2 bases at V and 0 bases at J, with 8 bases between the two ends. This CDR3 has 15 residues. Germline values: CDR1 SGHRS, CDR2 YFSETQ.

This clonotype was counted many times. DNA of the CDR3: TGTGCCAGCAGTGAACTAGCGGGACCCACAGATACGCAGTATTTT. Residues: CASSELAGPTDTQYF. The chain has TRBV6-2 or TRBV6-3 and TRBJ2-3; TRBD2 agrees at 10 bases. The germline CDR1 and CDR2 sequences are MNHEY and SVGEGT. V was pared by 5 bases and J by 2 bases, with 4 bases of the junction left unmatched. This CDR3 spans 15 amino acids.

This clonotype was observed at least ten times. The chain links TRBV11-2 to TRBJ2-1; 10 bases are shared with TRBD2. The CDR3 consists of 18 residues. The V gene end was trimmed by 0 bases and the J gene end by 3 bases; junction bases not matched to a gene: 8. Germline CDR1 and CDR2: SGHAT and FQNNGV. CDR3 loop: CASSLDLKAGGVYNEQFF. Written as DNA, the CDR3 is TGTGCCAGCAGCTTAGATCTAAAAGCGGGAGGGGTCTACAATGAGCAGTTCTTC.

This clonotype rates as medium-sized. V is TRBV27 and J is TRBJ2-3; tentative D call: TRBD2 (6 bases). This CDR3 has 16 residues. The germline V gene encodes CDR1 MNHEY and CDR2 SMNVEV (reference sequence). The V end lost 3 bases, the J end lost 4 bases, and 17 bases lay between the germline ends. DNA of the CDR3: TGTGCCAGCAGTTTTGTTCTAGCGACGGAGGCAGATACGCAGTATTTT. It yields the protein CASSFVLATEADTQYF.

This clonotype was found a few times. The chain carries TRBV10-2 and TRBJ2-5; D gene uncertain. The germline V gene has CDR1 WSHSY and CDR2 SAAADI. V was trimmed by 6 bases and J by 4 bases, leaving 9 bases between them. CDR3 length equals 12 residues. The CDR3 DNA follows: TGCGCCAGCAGGCGTCCGGGAGAGACCCAGTACTTC. Translating gives CASRRPGETQYF.

This clonotype showed up just a few times. The CDR3 DNA sequence: TGTGCCAGCTACAGGTACTACGAGCAGTACTTC. Its protein product is CASYRYYEQYF. The rearrangement links TRBV2 to TRBJ2-7; TRBD1 is a possible D gene (5 bases). Per germline, CDR1 SNHLY and CDR2 FYNNEI. The germline V and J ends were trimmed by 8 bases and 3 bases, with 8 bases remaining between them. CDR3 length: 11 residues.

The rearrangement links TRBV5-1 to TRBJ2-5; perhaps TRBD1 as D (5 bases). V gave up 1 base and J gave up 2 bases, with 6 bases separating them. This CDR3 is built from 13 residues. Per germline, CDR1 SGHRS and CDR2 YFSETQ. CDR3 coding DNA: TGCGCCAGCAGCTTGAGACAGCAAGAGACCCAGTACTTC. Amino acids: CASSLRQQETQYF.

In its sample, this clonotype was seen a few times. This chain joins TRBV11-2 and TRBJ2-1; TRBD2 aligns across 8 bases. This CDR3 region has 16 residues. The ends lost 2 bases at V and 6 bases at J; junction bases unmatched: 9. The germline V gene has CDR1 SGHAT and CDR2 FQNNGV. CDR3: CASSLRGSGTRNEQFF. The CDR3 DNA reads as TGTGCCAGCAGCTTAAGGGGTAGCGGGACGCGCAATGAGCAGTTCTTC.

This clonotype was counted only a few times. The chain is built from TRBV15 and TRBJ2-1; 7 nucleotides line up with TRBD2. The CDR3 spans 15 residues. Germline loops: CDR1 LNHNV, CDR2 YYDKDF (reference sequence). V lost 1 base to trimming and J lost 1 base; unmatched junction nucleotides: 1. The CDR3 nucleotides read TGTGCCACCAGCAGAGCTAGCGGTTCCTACAATGAGCAGTTCTTC. Protein product: CATSRASGSYNEQFF.

This chain uses TRBV7-9 with TRBJ2-1; a possible D gene is TRBD2 (6 bases). In germline, CDR1 is SEHNR, CDR2 FQNEAQ (reference sequence). V dropped 5 bases and J dropped 0 bases, with 14 bases sitting between them. This CDR3 is 16 amino acids long. The DNA for the CDR3 is TGTGCCAGCAGCCCGCGGGGCCGGAGCTCCTACAATGAGCAGTTCTTC. Its translation: CASSPRGRSSYNEQFF.

Ten or more counts support this clonotype. This chain joins TRBV7-7 and TRBJ2-1, with D perhaps matching TRBD1 (6 bases). The CDR3 extends over 13 amino acids. The germline CDR1 and CDR2 sequences are SSHAT and FNYEAQ (reference sequence). V shed 2 bases and J shed 8 bases, with 10 bases lying between them. This chain's CDR3 is CASSLNRDHEQFF. CDR3 coding DNA: TGTGCCAGCAGCTTAAACAGGGACCATGAGCAGTTCTTC.